This T cell receptor (beta chain) stems from a study of T-cell memory formation after mild COVID-19. Study context: TCR clusters were mostly donor specific. Whole-study findings and limits: There were some responding clones in pre-infection memory, which suggested that cross-reactive memory had joined.

Deletions cut 6 bases from V and 0 bases from J, with 15 bases between. The germline V gene encodes CDR1 DFQATT and CDR2 SNEGSKA (reference sequence). The CDR3 loop spans 14 amino acids. Comment on this clonotype: What it recognizes is unknown.

TCRdb re-called the 5' RACE reads with MiXCR, one entry per CDR3 protein. The data contain 80,000 to 90,000 distinct CDR3 sequences, 20% to 30% of them singletons. The TCR was taken from a man aged 18 to 29 who had mild COVID-19 (a few samples of this study predate the infection). Cell type and time point are not known. The sample consisted of PBMCs or a T cell subset sorted from them (not recorded which). J is TRBJ2-7 and V is TRBV20-1; D is ambiguous. The CDR3 sequence is CSAMGMDRSYEQYF. In DNA form, the CDR3 reads TGCAGTGCGATGGGAATGGACCGCTCCTACGAGCAGTACTTC.